The 22 T cell receptor beta chains below all came from one sample that was sequenced in a study of blood T cell repertoires in COVID-19. This table comes from immunoSEQ multiplex PCR, and its TCRdb copy is limited to in-frame clones, with some not included. Here the sample spans fewer than 300,000 clones, over 80% being singletons. Material for sequencing was peripheral blood. These receptors came from a woman aged 45-65 years with COVID-19, enrolled during active disease.

V gene TRBV11-2 combines with J gene TRBJ2-1; 10 bases align to TRBD1. The CDR3 runs to 15 residues. V lost 5 bases to trimming and J lost 6 bases; unmatched junction nucleotides: 7. Germline CDR1 is SGHAT and CDR2 is FQNNGV. The CDR3 loop is CASSLGTGARNEQFF. DNA of the CDR3: TGTGCCAGCAGCCTCGGGACAGGGGCGCGCAATGAGCAGTTCTTC.

The chain has TRBV9 and TRBJ2-7; D is perhaps TRBD2 (7 bases). The germline gives CDR1 SGDLS, CDR2 YYNGEE. The ends were cut back, 4 bases at V and 2 bases at J, with 16 bases in the middle. The CDR3 is 15 amino acids. CDR3 DNA: TGTGCCAGCAGCCCCTGGGGGCGGGAGCCCTACGAGCAGTACTTC. Translating gives CASSPWGREPYEQYF.

V is TRBV19 and J is TRBJ1-2, with 7 bases fitting TRBD1. The germline V gene encodes CDR1 LNHDA and CDR2 SQIVND (reference sequence). The trim removed 7 bases at V and 5 bases at J, leaving 4 bases unmatched. There are 12 residues in the CDR3. Here the CDR3 reads CASKAGGYGYTF. CDR3 DNA: TGTGCCAGTAAGGCAGGGGGTTATGGCTACACCTTC.

The CDR3 coding sequence is TGTGCCAGCAGTTACGACAGAAATCGAAACACCATATATTTT. It translates to CASSYDRNRNTIYF. The chain couples TRBV6-5 to TRBJ1-3; D perhaps matches TRBD1 (5 bases). Germline CDR1 MNHEY, CDR2 SVGAGI. This CDR3 is 14 amino acids long. The V end lost 2 bases, the J end lost 5 bases, and 10 bases lay between the germline ends.

This rearrangement joins TRBV24-1 to TRBJ2-5, with 7 bases that match TRBD2. There are 15 residues in the CDR3. CDR1 is KGHDR, CDR2 SFDVKD, per germline. V was clipped by 2 bases and J by 7 bases; unmatched bases: 9. The CDR3 sequence is CATSDSREGLMTQYF. In DNA, the CDR3 is TGTGCCACCAGTGATTCGAGGGAGGGCCTTATGACCCAGTACTTC.

The gene calls are TRBV2 and TRBJ2-1; 13 nucleotides agree with TRBD2. Germline assignment: CDR1 SNHLY and CDR2 FYNNEI. V was clipped by 7 bases and J by 2 bases; unmatched bases: 8. CDR3 length: 17 residues. This CDR3 reads CASTGLAGLEAYNEQFF. The CDR3 DNA follows: TGTGCCAGCACGGGACTAGCGGGACTGGAGGCCTACAATGAGCAGTTCTTC.

CDR3 in amino acids: CASSPGQSNEQFF. The CDR3, as DNA: TGCGCCAGCAGCCCCGGACAGAGCAATGAGCAGTTCTTC. The chain couples TRBV5-1 to TRBJ2-1; perhaps TRBD1 as D (6 bases). The germline CDR1 and CDR2 sequences are SGHRS and YFSETQ. This CDR3 comprises 13 residues. Trimming took 4 bases from V and 6 from J, leaving 11 bases between them.

The CDR3 loop is CASSFPLSYEQYF. CDR3 DNA sequence: TGTGCCAGCAGCTTTCCCCTATCCTACGAGCAGTACTTC. The chain has TRBV11-3 and TRBJ2-7; D unresolved. The CDR3 spans 13 residues. V was clipped by 3 bases and J by 1 base, with 7 bases between them. The germline CDR1 and CDR2 sequences are SGHNT and YENEEA.

J is TRBJ1-3 and V is TRBV2, with D unclear. The CDR3 covers 16 residues. With 4 bases removed from V and 0 bases from J, the gap between germline ends came to 13 bases. The germline CDR1 and CDR2 sequences are SNHLY and FYNNEI. The CDR3 spells CASSVGRFLSGNTIYF. CDR3 DNA: TGTGCCAGCAGTGTCGGCAGGTTCCTCTCTGGAAACACCATATATTTT. The complete variable domain, with remaining parts taken from reference TRBV2 and TRBJ1-3, reads EPEVTQTPSHQVTQMGQEVILRCVPISNHLYFYWYRQILGQKVEFLVSFYNNEISEKSEIFDDQFSVERPDGSNFTLKIRSTKLEDSAMYFCASSVGRFLSGNTIYFGEGSWLTVV.

The table lists this clone with a count of one. The chain is built from TRBV5-5 and TRBJ1-1; TRBD1 matches at 9 bases. The germline gives CDR1 SGHKS, CDR2 YYEKEE (reference sequence). V lost 3 bases to trimming and J lost 4 bases; unmatched junction nucleotides: 4. This CDR3 region has 14 residues. The CDR3 bases are TGTGCCAGCAGCTGGGGACAGGGCTCCACTGAAGCTTTCTTT. Translated, it gives CASSWGQGSTEAFF.

This rearrangement joins TRBV7-9 to TRBJ2-1; D possibly corresponds to TRBD2 (5 bases). Trimming removed 4 bases from V and 9 bases from J, with 10 bases in between. CDR3 length: 12 amino acids. Germline loops: CDR1 SEHNR, CDR2 FQNEAQ (reference sequence). The CDR3 nucleotides are TGTGCCAGCAGCTCGGTGGGAGTTGAGCAGTTCTTC. This encodes CASSSVGVEQFF.

CDR3 loop: CASSHRQEETQYF. The CDR3 DNA sequence: TGTGCCAGCAGCCACCGACAAGAAGAGACCCAGTACTTC. V and J are TRBV28 and TRBJ2-5; D is unresolved. This CDR3 has 13 residues. Trimming removed 6 bases from V and 3 bases from J, with 11 bases in between. Germline V gene data show CDR1 as MDHEN and CDR2 as SYDVKM.

The chain employs TRBV10-2 and TRBJ1-6, with D uncertain. Germline V gene data show CDR1 as WSHSY and CDR2 as SAAADI. CDR3 length: 13 residues. Between the trimmed V and J ends, which lost 9 bases and 8 bases, there was a span of 14 bases. CDR3: CASTLAPDSPLHF. For the CDR3, the DNA is TGCGCCAGTACTTTAGCGCCGGATTCACCCCTCCACTTT.

The CDR3 DNA is TGTGCCACCAGTGAGGGAGGGCTCGATGAGCAGTTCTTC. Protein: CATSEGGLDEQFF. The rearrangement links TRBV24-1 to TRBJ2-1, with 7 bases aligning to TRBD2. The CDR3 loop spans 13 amino acids. Germline CDR1 and CDR2: KGHDR and SFDVKD. The V gene end was trimmed by 4 bases and the J gene end by 8 bases; junction bases not matched to a gene: 4.

As regards this clone: One end of the junction does not line up with germline, which may come from a read error. The chain employs TRBV19 and TRBJ2-7; 7 bases are shared with TRBD2. The CDR3 totals 12 residues. CDR1 LNHDA and CDR2 SQIVND come from the germline V gene (reference sequence). The CDR3 reads CASSPGGSLVNF. Written as DNA, the CDR3 is TGTGCCAGTAGTCCGGGGGGTTCCCTTGTAAACTTC.

The V call is TRBV11-3, the J call TRBJ1-1; TRBD1 might be the D (5 bases). The germline CDR1 and CDR2 sequences are SGHNT and YENEEA. The CDR3 runs 13 residues. The V gene lost 5 bases and the J gene lost 5 bases, with 12 bases spanning the gap. This CDR3 is CASSRFGGTEAFF. The CDR3 DNA follows: TGTGCCAGCAGCCGGTTCGGGGGAACTGAAGCTTTCTTT.

This clone was observed a single time. V usage is TRBV6-5 and J usage is TRBJ2-7; D is uncertain. V lost 8 bases, J lost 7 bases, and 15 bases lay in between. The CDR3 consists of 12 residues. Germline-derived CDR1 and CDR2 are MNHEY and SVGAGI. CDR3 coding DNA: TGTGCCAGCTACAAAGGAGTTGGAGAGCAGTACTTC. It specifies CASYKGVGEQYF.

The chain uses TRBV19 and TRBJ1-1; D remains unclear. The germline V and J ends were trimmed by 6 bases and 1 base, with 12 bases remaining between them. The CDR3 runs 14 residues. Germline loops: CDR1 LNHDA, CDR2 SQIVND (reference sequence). This CDR3 is CASRAAGENTEAFF. The CDR3 DNA is TGTGCCAGTAGGGCGGCCGGCGAGAACACTGAAGCTTTCTTT.

The rearrangement joins TRBV11-2 to TRBJ2-6; 10 bases match TRBD1. The length of the CDR3 is 19 residues. Germline V lookup: CDR1 SGHAT, CDR2 FQNNGV. The junction had 8 bases not matched to a gene; V was cut back by 3 bases and J by 0 bases. The CDR3 loop is CASSFRDRGSSSGANVLTF. The CDR3 DNA reads as TGTGCCAGCAGCTTCCGGGACAGGGGATCGTCCTCTGGGGCCAACGTCCTGACTTTC.

The chain employs TRBV4-3 and TRBJ2-6; D may be TRBD2 (5 bases). The CDR3 sequence is 15 residues long. With 5 bases removed from V and 4 bases from J, the gap between germline ends came to 12 bases. Germline CDR1 and CDR2: LGHNA and YSLEER. The CDR3 sequence: CASSRARVGANVLTF. As DNA, the CDR3 is TGCGCCAGCAGCAGGGCGAGGGTCGGGGCCAACGTCCTGACTTTC.

V is TRBV11-3 and J is TRBJ2-3, with 7 nucleotides matching TRBD2. The CDR3 is 19 amino acids. The J segment lost 3 bases and the V segment lost 2 bases, leaving 17 bases of the junction unmatched. Germline V gene lookup returns CDR1 SGHNT and CDR2 YENEEA. The CDR3: CASSLWFPSAGVGTDTQYF. The CDR3 nucleotides read TGTGCCAGCAGCTTATGGTTCCCGTCGGCGGGGGTGGGTACAGATACGCAGTATTTT.

The chain employs TRBV7-2 and TRBJ1-6; 8 positions agree with TRBD1. The CDR3 is 15 amino acids. The V segment lost 3 bases and the J segment 6 bases; nucleotides outside the gene matches: 4. Per germline, CDR1 SGHTA and CDR2 FQGNSA. The CDR3 loop is CASSFRGRRNSPLHF. The CDR3, as DNA: TGTGCCAGCAGCTTCAGGGGGCGACGTAATTCACCCCTCCACTTT.